Shown below are 14 T cell receptor beta chains from a single sample sequenced in a study of T-cell reconstitution after alpha-beta-depleted transplantation in children. The authors prepared the TCRbeta library with unique molecular identifiers. TCRdb used MiXCR to reprocess the PCR reads, holding one entry per CDR3 protein. The sample has roughly 23,000 distinct CDR3 sequences, 9.5% to 13% seen once; the top ten hold around a quarter. The sample here was PBMCs from the stem cell graft donor, taken from the stem cell graft. All receptors derive from a human donor who donated a stem cell graft to a child with chronic granulomatous disease.

V gene TRBV19 combines with J gene TRBJ2-6, with a tentative D call TRBD2 (5 bases). The ends were cut back, 1 base at V and 0 bases at J, with 10 bases in the middle. CDR3 size: 17 residues. Germline CDR1 LNHDA, CDR2 SQIVND (reference sequence). The CDR3 sequence: CASSIGETISGANVLTF. The CDR3 coding sequence is TGTGCCAGTAGTATAGGGGAGACGATCTCTGGGGCCAACGTCCTGACTTTC.

This clonotype was observed many times. The chain joins TRBV11-1 to TRBJ2-1, with 13 positions matching TRBD2. The CDR3 sequence is 18 residues long. The germline gives CDR1 SGHAT, CDR2 FQDESV (reference sequence). Unmatched junction bases numbered 10, after V lost 5 bases and J lost 3 bases. CDR3 nucleotide sequence: TGTGCCAGCAGCCCTCGACTAGCGGGAGGAGCAGACTACAATGAGCAGTTCTTC. This gives the protein CASSPRLAGGADYNEQFF.

This clonotype was detected many times. This CDR3 is CASSIPGVDTGELFF. Written as DNA, the CDR3 is TGTGCCAGTAGTATCCCGGGTGTAGACACCGGGGAGCTGTTTTTT. V usage is TRBV19 and J usage is TRBJ2-2; D not resolved. V lost 3 bases and J 3 bases, leaving 11 bases between the germline ends. The germline V gene has CDR1 LNHDA and CDR2 SQIVND (reference sequence). This CDR3 is 15 amino acids long.

By sample fraction, this clonotype is medium-sized. This chain joins TRBV6-5 and TRBJ1-2; D gene uncertain. Per germline, CDR1 MNHEY and CDR2 SVGAGI. The CDR3 sequence is 14 residues long. V was trimmed by 0 bases and J by 6 bases, leaving 11 bases between them. CDR3: CASSYSWVFDGYTF. The CDR3 coding sequence is TGTGCCAGCAGTTACTCATGGGTATTTGATGGCTACACCTTC.

Many counts were recorded for this clonotype. The chain is built from TRBV28 and TRBJ2-2; 7 bases are shared with TRBD2. Germline CDR1 is MDHEN and CDR2 is SYDVKM. This CDR3 region has 15 residues. V shed 6 bases, J shed 1 base, and the junction held 5 bases outside the gene matches. Here the CDR3 reads CASRLGLVNTGELFF. The CDR3 region has the DNA TGTGCCAGCAGACTTGGACTAGTGAACACCGGGGAGCTGTTTTTT.

This clonotype showed up many times. V is TRBV25-1 and J is TRBJ2-5, with D maybe TRBD2 (7 bases). Trimming shortened V by 3 bases and J by 1 base, and 9 bases separated the two germline ends. CDR1 and CDR2 from the germline V gene are MGHDK and SYGVNS. The CDR3 consists of 14 residues. DNA of the CDR3: TGTGCCAGCAGTGACCGGGGGGCCCAAGAGACCCAGTACTTC. Its protein product is CASSDRGAQETQYF.

This clonotype appeared many times. The chain recombines TRBV29-1 with TRBJ2-1, with TRBD2 identical over 9 bases. V shed 7 bases, J shed 5 bases, and the junction held 12 bases outside the gene matches. Germline assignment: CDR1 SQVTM and CDR2 ANQGSEA. The CDR3 has 15 amino acids. The CDR3 bases are TGCAGCGGCTCTCTGTGGGGCGGGGGGGACAATGAGCAGTTCTTC. The encoded protein is CSGSLWGGGDNEQFF.

V is TRBV20-1 and J is TRBJ2-1; TRBD2 matches 7 bases. Germline-derived CDR1 and CDR2 are DFQATT and SNEGSKA (reference sequence). There are 14 residues in the CDR3. V lost 5 bases to trimming and J lost 10 bases; unmatched junction nucleotides: 14. The CDR3 protein is CSASSGADLLEQFF. In DNA, the CDR3 is TGCAGTGCTTCTAGCGGAGCGGACCTCTTGGAGCAGTTCTTC.

This clonotype was observed many times. The chain carries TRBV27 and TRBJ2-1, with TRBD2 matching 9 bases. The CDR3 has 13 amino acids. Germline V CDR1 and CDR2: MNHEY, SMNVEV (reference sequence). J lost 9 bases, V lost 2 bases, and 2 bases had no gene match. This chain's CDR3 is CASSLGSGSEQFF. In DNA form, the CDR3 reads TGTGCCAGCAGTTTAGGTAGCGGGAGTGAGCAGTTCTTC.

Ten or more counts support this clonotype. The chain uses TRBV5-1 and TRBJ2-1; 8 bases fit TRBD2. Looked up from germline, CDR1 is SGHRS and CDR2 is YFSETQ. The CDR3 contains 14 residues. The V and J ends lost 0 bases and 8 bases, in that order; junction bases with no gene match: 4. This CDR3 is CASSLDGGVYEQFF. The CDR3 DNA follows: TGCGCCAGCAGCTTGGACGGGGGGGTTTATGAGCAGTTCTTC.

On this clonotype itself: Since a much larger clone is just one base distant, this may be a read error. This rearrangement joins TRBV19 to TRBJ1-2; D gene ambiguous. Germline V gene sequence: CDR1 LNHDA, CDR2 SQIVND (reference sequence). The CDR3 spans 15 residues. The CDR3 reads CVSSSQWNSNYGYTF. CDR3 nucleotides: TGTGTCAGTAGTTCACAGTGGAACTCTAACTATGGCTACACCTTC.

With respect to this clonotype: Because the CDR3 is missing its conserved closing phenylalanine or tryptophan, this is likely a read error. The J gene is TRBJ2-7, the V gene TRBV6-1; D uncertain. Per germline, CDR1 MNHNS and CDR2 SASEGT. The CDR3 loop spans 13 amino acids. The V and J ends lost 4 bases and 2 bases respectively, with 9 bases between them. The CDR3 bases are TGTGCCAGCAGTGGGCAGGTAACCTACGAGCAGTACTTG. Its protein product is CASSGQVTYEQYL.

The V gene is TRBV5-6, the J gene TRBJ2-7; TRBD2 aligns across 8 bases. Germline V gives CDR1 SGHDT, CDR2 YYEEEE. Unmatched junction bases numbered 4, after V lost 0 bases and J lost 2 bases. The CDR3 has 15 amino acids. The CDR3 region is CASSLEAGVTYEQYF. The DNA for the CDR3 is TGTGCCAGCAGCTTGGAAGCGGGAGTTACCTACGAGCAGTACTTC.

This clonotype was counted many times. V and J are TRBV5-1 and TRBJ2-7; TRBD1 agrees at 10 bases. Germline V gives CDR1 SGHRS, CDR2 YFSETQ. The CDR3 is 15 amino acids. V lost 3 bases to trimming and J lost 11 bases; unmatched junction nucleotides: 14. CDR3 residues: CASSSTGTGAHQEYF. The CDR3 DNA reads TGCGCCAGCAGCTCAACCGGGACAGGGGCCCATCAGGAGTACTTC.